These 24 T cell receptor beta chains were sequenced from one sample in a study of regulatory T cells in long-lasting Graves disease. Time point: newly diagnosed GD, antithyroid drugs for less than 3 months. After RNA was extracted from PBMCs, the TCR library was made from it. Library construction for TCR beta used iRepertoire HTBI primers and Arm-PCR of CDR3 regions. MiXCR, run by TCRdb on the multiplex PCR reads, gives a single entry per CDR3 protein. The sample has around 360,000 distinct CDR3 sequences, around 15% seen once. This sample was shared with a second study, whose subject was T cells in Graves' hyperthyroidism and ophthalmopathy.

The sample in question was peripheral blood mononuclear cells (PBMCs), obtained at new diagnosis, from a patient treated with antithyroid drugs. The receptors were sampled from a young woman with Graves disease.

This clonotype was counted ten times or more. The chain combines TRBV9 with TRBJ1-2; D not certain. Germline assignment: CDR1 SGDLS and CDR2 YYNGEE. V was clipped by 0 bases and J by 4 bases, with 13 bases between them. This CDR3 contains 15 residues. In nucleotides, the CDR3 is TGTGCCAGCAGCGTAGATGCAGACCGCCTCTATGGCTACACCTTC. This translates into CASSVDADRLYGYTF.

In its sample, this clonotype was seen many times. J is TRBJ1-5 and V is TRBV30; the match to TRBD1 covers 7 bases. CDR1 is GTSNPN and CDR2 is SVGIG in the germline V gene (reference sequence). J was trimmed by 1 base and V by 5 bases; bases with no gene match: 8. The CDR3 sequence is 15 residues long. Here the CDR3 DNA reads TGTGCCTGGGGCCAGGGGGGGCCGAGCAATCAGCCCCAGCATTTT. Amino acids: CAWGQGGPSNQPQHF.

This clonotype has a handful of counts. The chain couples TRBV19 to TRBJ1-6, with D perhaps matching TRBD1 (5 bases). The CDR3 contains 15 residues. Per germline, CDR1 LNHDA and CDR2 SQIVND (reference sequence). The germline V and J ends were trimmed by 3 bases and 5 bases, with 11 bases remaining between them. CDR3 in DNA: TGTGCCAGTAGTATCGGGACGGTCCATAATTCACCCCTCCACTTT. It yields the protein CASSIGTVHNSPLHF.

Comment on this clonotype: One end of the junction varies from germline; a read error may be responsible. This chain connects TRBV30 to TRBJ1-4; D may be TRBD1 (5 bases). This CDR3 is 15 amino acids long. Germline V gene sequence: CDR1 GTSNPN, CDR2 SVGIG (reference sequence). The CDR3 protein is CAWSPDSRTNDKLFF. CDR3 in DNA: TGTGCATGGAGTCCCGACAGTCGCACTAATGATAAACTGTTTTTT.

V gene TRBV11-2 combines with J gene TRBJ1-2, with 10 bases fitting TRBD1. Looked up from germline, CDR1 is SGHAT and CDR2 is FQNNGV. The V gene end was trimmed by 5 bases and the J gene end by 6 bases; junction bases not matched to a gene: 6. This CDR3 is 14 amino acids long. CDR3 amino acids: CASSQTGGSNGYTF. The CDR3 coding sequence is TGTGCCAGCAGCCAGACAGGGGGCAGCAATGGCTACACCTTC.

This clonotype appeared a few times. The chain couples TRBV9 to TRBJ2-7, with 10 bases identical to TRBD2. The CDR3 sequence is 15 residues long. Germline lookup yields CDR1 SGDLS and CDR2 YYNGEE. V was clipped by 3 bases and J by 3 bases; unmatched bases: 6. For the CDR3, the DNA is TGTGCCAGCAGCGCCTCGGCTAGCGGGAGCTACGAGCAGTACTTC. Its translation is CASSASASGSYEQYF.

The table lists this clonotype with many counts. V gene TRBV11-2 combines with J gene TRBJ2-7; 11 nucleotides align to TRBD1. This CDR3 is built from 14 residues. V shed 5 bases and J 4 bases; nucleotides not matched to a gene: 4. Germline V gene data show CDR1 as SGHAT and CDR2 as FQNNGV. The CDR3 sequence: CASSGTGGRYEQYF. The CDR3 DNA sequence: TGTGCCAGCAGCGGGACAGGGGGAAGGTACGAGCAGTACTTC. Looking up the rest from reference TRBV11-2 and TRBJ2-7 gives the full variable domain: EAGVAQSPRYKIIEKRQSVAFWCNPISGHATLYWYQQILGQGPKLLIQFQNNGVVDDSQLPKDRFSAERLKGVDSTLKIQPAKLEDSAVYLCASSGTGGRYEQYFGPGTRLTVT.

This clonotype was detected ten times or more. CDR3 in DNA: TGTGCCAGCAGCCAAACTAGCGGGGGGGCCCATGAGCAGTTCTTC. This gives the protein CASSQTSGGAHEQFF. This chain links TRBV2 with TRBJ2-1, with 13 bases that match TRBD2. Germline loops: CDR1 SNHLY, CDR2 FYNNEI. V shed 6 bases and J 8 bases; nucleotides not matched to a gene: 7. CDR3 length: 15 amino acids.

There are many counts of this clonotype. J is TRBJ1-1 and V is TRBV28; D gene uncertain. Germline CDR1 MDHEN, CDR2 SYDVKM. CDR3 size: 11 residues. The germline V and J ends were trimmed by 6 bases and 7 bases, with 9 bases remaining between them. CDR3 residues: CASSVGGEAFF. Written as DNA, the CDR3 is TGTGCCAGCAGCGTGGGAGGTGAAGCTTTCTTT.

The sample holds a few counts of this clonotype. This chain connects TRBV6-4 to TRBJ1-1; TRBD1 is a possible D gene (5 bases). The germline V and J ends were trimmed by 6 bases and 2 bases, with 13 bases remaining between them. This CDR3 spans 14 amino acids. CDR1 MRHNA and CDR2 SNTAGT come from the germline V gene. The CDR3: CASSPGPANTEAFF. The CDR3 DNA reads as TGTGCCAGCAGCCCGGGGCCTGCTAACACTGAAGCTTTCTTT.

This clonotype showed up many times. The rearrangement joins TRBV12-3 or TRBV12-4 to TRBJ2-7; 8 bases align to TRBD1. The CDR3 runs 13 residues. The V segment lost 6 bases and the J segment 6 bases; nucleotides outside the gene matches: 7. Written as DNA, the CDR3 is TGTGCCAGCAGCACTACAGGGGGAAGCGAGCAGTACTTC. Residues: CASSTTGGSEQYF.

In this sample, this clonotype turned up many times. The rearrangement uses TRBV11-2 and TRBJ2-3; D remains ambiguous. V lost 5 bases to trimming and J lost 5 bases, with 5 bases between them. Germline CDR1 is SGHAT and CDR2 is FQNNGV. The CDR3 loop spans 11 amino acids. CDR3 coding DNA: TGTGCCAGCAGCCCCAGAGATACGCAGTATTTT. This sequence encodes CASSPRDTQYF.

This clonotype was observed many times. CDR3 amino acids: CASSTLSLGGDEQFF. The CDR3 bases are TGTGCCAGCTCCACACTATCATTAGGGGGCGATGAGCAGTTCTTC. This chain joins TRBV18 and TRBJ2-1; 7 positions match TRBD1. The CDR3 has 15 amino acids. Looked up from germline, CDR1 is KGHSH and CDR2 is LQKENI. V trimming: 6 bases; J trimming: 8 bases; junction bases outside the gene matches: 13.

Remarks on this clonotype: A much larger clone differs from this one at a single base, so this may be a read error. CDR3: CAWSVLTGKTLYF. The CDR3 coding sequence is TGTGCCTGGAGTGTTTTAACAGGGAAGACCCTGTACTTC. The J gene is TRBJ2-5, the V gene TRBV30; a weak D match, TRBD1 (6 bases). The CDR3 sequence is 13 residues long. The germline V gene encodes CDR1 GTSNPN and CDR2 SVGIG (reference sequence).

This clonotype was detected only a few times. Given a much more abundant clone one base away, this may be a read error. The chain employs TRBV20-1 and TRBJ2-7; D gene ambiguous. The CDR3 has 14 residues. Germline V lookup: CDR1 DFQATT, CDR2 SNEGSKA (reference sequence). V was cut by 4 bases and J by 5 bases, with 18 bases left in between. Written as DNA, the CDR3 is TGCAGTGCTAAGAGGAGCAAAGGTCTGAACGAGCAGTACTTC. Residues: CSAKRSKGLNEQYF.

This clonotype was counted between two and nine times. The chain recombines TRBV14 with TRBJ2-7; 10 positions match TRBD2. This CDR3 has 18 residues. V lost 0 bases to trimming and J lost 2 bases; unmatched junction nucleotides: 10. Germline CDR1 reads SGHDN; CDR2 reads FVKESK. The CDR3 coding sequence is TGTGCCAGCAGCCAAGATATTGCTAGCGGGGGACTTGCCTACGAGCAGTACTTC. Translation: CASSQDIASGGLAYEQYF.

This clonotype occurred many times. CDR3 sequence reads: CASSEVRVTDEQYF. The CDR3 nucleotides are TGTGCCAGCAGTGAAGTTAGGGTTACGGACGAGCAGTACTTC. The chain combines TRBV2 with TRBJ2-7; no clear D gene. The CDR3 loop spans 14 amino acids. V lost 1 base and J lost 5, with 12 bases in between. CDR1 is SNHLY, CDR2 FYNNEI, per germline.

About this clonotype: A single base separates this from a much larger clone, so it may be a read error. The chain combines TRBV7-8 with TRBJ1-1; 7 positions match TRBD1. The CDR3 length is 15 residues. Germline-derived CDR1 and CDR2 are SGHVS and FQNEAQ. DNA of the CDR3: TGTGCCAGCAGCCAGGCAGGGGGAGCAAACACTGAAGATTTCTTT. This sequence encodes CASSQAGGANTEDFF.

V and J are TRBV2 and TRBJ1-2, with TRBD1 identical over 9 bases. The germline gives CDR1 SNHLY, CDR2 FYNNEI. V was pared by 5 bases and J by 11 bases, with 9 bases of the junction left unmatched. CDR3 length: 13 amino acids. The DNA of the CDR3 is TGTGCCAGCAGTTTGTCCGGGACAGGGACATACACCTTC. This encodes CASSLSGTGTYTF.

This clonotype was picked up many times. Written as DNA, the CDR3 is TGTGCCATCAGCCCATCATACGAGCAGTACTTC. Translated: CAISPSYEQYF. The chain combines TRBV10-3 with TRBJ2-7; D unresolved. Trimming cost V 6 bases and J 4 bases, with 7 bases left between them. Germline V CDR1 and CDR2: ENHRY, SYGVKD. The CDR3 sequence is 11 residues long.

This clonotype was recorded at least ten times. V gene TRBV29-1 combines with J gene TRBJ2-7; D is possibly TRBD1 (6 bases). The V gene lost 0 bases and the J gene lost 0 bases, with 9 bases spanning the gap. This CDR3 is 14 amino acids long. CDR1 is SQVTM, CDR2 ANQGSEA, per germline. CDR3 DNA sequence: TGCAGCGTTGAAGAAACAGGGCACTCCTACGAGCAGTACTTC. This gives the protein CSVEETGHSYEQYF.

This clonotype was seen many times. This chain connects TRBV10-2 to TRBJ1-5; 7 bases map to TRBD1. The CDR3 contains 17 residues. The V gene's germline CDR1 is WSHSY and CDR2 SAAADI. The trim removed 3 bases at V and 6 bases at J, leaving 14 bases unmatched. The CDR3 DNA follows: TGCGCCAGCAGTGATACAAAGCAAGGGGGCCGGGGTCAGCCCCAGCATTTT. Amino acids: CASSDTKQGGRGQPQHF.

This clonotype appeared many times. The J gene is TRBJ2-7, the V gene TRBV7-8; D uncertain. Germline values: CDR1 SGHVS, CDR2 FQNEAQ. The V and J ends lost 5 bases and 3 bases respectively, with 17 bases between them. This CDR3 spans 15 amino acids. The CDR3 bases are TGTGCCAGCAGCGTCCATGAGGTAGGCCACTACGAGCAGTACTTC. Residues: CASSVHEVGHYEQYF.

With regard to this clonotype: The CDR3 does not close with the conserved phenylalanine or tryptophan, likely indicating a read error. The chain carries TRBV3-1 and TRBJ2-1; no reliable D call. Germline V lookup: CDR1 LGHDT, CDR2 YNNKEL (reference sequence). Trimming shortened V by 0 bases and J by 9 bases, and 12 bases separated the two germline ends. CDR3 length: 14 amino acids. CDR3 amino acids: CASSQDPAGREQFL. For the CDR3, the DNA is TGTGCCAGCAGCCAAGACCCCGCTGGCCGTGAGCAGTTCCTC.